Below, 16 T cell receptor beta chains from the same sample are listed, as sequenced in a study of blood T cell repertoires in COVID-19. This table comes from immunoSEQ multiplex PCR, and its TCRdb copy is limited to in-frame clones, with some not included. The data show around 60,000 clones, roughly 86% seen once. The sequenced sample consisted of peripheral blood. Receptors were obtained from a human donor in a cohort sampled during active COVID-19.

This clone has more than one count but fewer than ten. An end of the junction does not agree with germline; a read error may underlie this. The CDR3 DNA sequence: TGCGCCAGCAGCTTGGTCGGGACAGGGCGCGATAGGCAGTATTTT. It codes for CASSLVGTGRDRQYF. The V and J genes are TRBV5-1 and TRBJ2-3, with 9 nucleotides matching TRBD1. From germline, CDR1 is SGHRS and CDR2 YFSETQ. The CDR3 covers 15 residues.

The V and J genes are TRBV28 and TRBJ2-7; 10 bases fit TRBD2. The CDR3 has 15 amino acids. Germline V gene sequence: CDR1 MDHEN, CDR2 SYDVKM. V gave up 3 bases and J gave up 3 bases; unmatched junction bases: 5. The CDR3 sequence: CASSLSTSGDYEQYF. CDR3 coding DNA: TGTGCCAGCAGTTTGTCTACTAGCGGGGACTACGAGCAGTACTTC.

This rearrangement joins TRBV5-5 to TRBJ2-5, with 8 bases fitting TRBD1. The CDR3 has 13 amino acids. V lost 3 bases and J lost 5; bases outside the gene matches: 3. Germline V gives CDR1 SGHKS, CDR2 YYEKEE (reference sequence). The CDR3 nucleotides read TGTGCCAGCAGCTGGGGGACAGGCGAGACCCAGTACTTC. This codes for CASSWGTGETQYF.

The rearrangement links TRBV5-8 to TRBJ1-2, with D uncertain. The CDR3 extends over 12 amino acids. Trimming removed 1 base at V and 5 bases at J, with 6 bases between. CDR1 SGHTS and CDR2 YDEGEE come from the germline V gene. The CDR3 DNA follows: TGTGCCAGCAGCTTGCCCCTTTATGGCTACACCTTC. This gives the protein CASSLPLYGYTF.

The chain uses TRBV19 and TRBJ1-5, with 7 bases that match TRBD1. Germline CDR1 and CDR2: LNHDA and SQIVND (reference sequence). V lost 5 bases and J lost 6; bases outside the gene matches: 10. The CDR3 contains 15 residues. CDR3 DNA sequence: TGTGCCAGTAGTGAAGGCGACAGGGTGTCTCAGCCCCAGCATTTT. Encoded protein: CASSEGDRVSQPQHF.

For the CDR3, the DNA is TGCGCCAGCAGCGAGGGTAGCAATCAGCCCCAGCATTTT. Residues: CASSEGSNQPQHF. This chain joins TRBV5-1 and TRBJ1-5; D is unresolved. V was clipped by 4 bases and J by 0 bases, with 5 bases between them. The germline V gene encodes CDR1 SGHRS and CDR2 YFSETQ. The length of the CDR3 is 13 residues.

The CDR3 DNA is TGTGCCAGCAGCTTAACTAGCGGTCACACAGATACGCAGTATTTT. It codes for CASSLTSGHTDTQYF. The rearrangement uses TRBV5-4 and TRBJ2-3, with TRBD2 matching over 8 bases. Germline assignment: CDR1 SGHNT and CDR2 YYREEE (reference sequence). V lost 2 bases, J lost 2 bases, and 4 bases stayed unmatched. The CDR3 covers 15 residues.

This chain connects TRBV5-1 to TRBJ2-3; TRBD1 is a possible D gene (5 bases). Trimming cost V 0 bases and J 0 bases, with 8 bases left between them. Germline V gene data show CDR1 as SGHRS and CDR2 as YFSETQ. This CDR3 has 15 amino acids. CDR3 amino acids: CASSLGQTSTDTQYF. The DNA of the CDR3 is TGCGCCAGCAGCTTGGGACAGACTAGCACAGATACGCAGTATTTT.

This chain connects TRBV5-1 to TRBJ1-4, with D unresolved. There are 15 residues in the CDR3. Trimming shortened V by 4 bases and J by 3 bases, and 13 bases separated the two germline ends. Germline V CDR1 and CDR2: SGHRS, YFSETQ. CDR3 DNA sequence: TGCGCCAGCAGCGGTGAAGGAGCCTCTAATGAAAAACTGTTTTTT. This sequence encodes CASSGEGASNEKLFF.

In its sample, this clone was seen once. J is TRBJ2-5 and V is TRBV9; tentative D call: TRBD2 (5 bases). V lost 0 bases, J lost 0 bases, and 9 bases lay in between. The V gene's germline CDR1 is SGDLS and CDR2 YYNGEE. The CDR3 length is 15 residues. The CDR3 here is CASSVVPSNQETQYF. Written as DNA, the CDR3 is TGTGCCAGCAGCGTAGTGCCTAGCAACCAAGAGACCCAGTACTTC.

The chain carries TRBV29-1 and TRBJ2-3, with 8 bases aligning to TRBD2. The CDR3 runs to 16 residues. V shed 8 bases, J shed 9 bases, and the junction held 22 bases outside the gene matches. Germline assignment: CDR1 SQVTM and CDR2 ANQGSEA. CDR3 sequence: CSLSRGLAGSRATQYF. The CDR3 region has the DNA TGCAGCCTCAGTCGGGGTCTAGCGGGCTCGAGGGCGACGCAGTATTTT.

The chain has TRBV5-7 and TRBJ1-5, with D uncertain. TRBV5-7 is labeled an ORF, and its function is uncertain. V dropped 6 bases and J dropped 2 bases, with 15 bases sitting between them. CDR3 length: 15 amino acids. CDR3 DNA: TGTGCCAGCACCCGTCACCCGTCGGGCAATCAGCCCCAGCATTTT. Its translation: CASTRHPSGNQPQHF.

The chain links TRBV28 to TRBJ2-7; 7 nucleotides align to TRBD1. The CDR3 is 11 amino acids. V lost 5 bases, J lost 12 bases, and 7 bases stayed unmatched. CDR1 MDHEN and CDR2 SYDVKM come from the germline V gene. CDR3 sequence: CASSITGAPYF. The CDR3 nucleotides read TGTGCCAGCAGTATTACAGGGGCCCCGTACTTC.

This clone turned up a few times. The chain joins TRBV10-3 to TRBJ2-2; D is uncertain. The ends were cut back, 6 bases at V and 4 bases at J, with 9 bases in the middle. This CDR3 region has 13 residues. CDR1 is ENHRY and CDR2 is SYGVKD in the germline V gene. CDR3 residues: CAIRRLPTGELFF. The CDR3 coding sequence is TGTGCCATCAGGCGCCTCCCCACCGGGGAGCTGTTTTTT.

V is TRBV5-1 and J is TRBJ2-6, with D uncertain. CDR1 and CDR2 from the germline V gene are SGHRS and YFSETQ. The CDR3 spans 15 residues. V was cut by 0 bases and J by 0 bases, with 4 bases left in between. The CDR3 DNA reads TGCGCCAGCAGCTTGGGAGGCTCTGGGGCCAACGTCCTGACTTTC. Translating it yields CASSLGGSGANVLTF.

J is TRBJ1-1 and V is TRBV6-5; TRBD1 is a possible D gene (6 bases). This CDR3 comprises 11 residues. Trimming shortened V by 6 bases and J by 6 bases, and 8 bases separated the two germline ends. Germline V lookup: CDR1 MNHEY, CDR2 SVGAGI. DNA for the CDR3: TGTGCCAGCAGAAACAGGGCTGAAGCTTTCTTT. Protein: CASRNRAEAFF.